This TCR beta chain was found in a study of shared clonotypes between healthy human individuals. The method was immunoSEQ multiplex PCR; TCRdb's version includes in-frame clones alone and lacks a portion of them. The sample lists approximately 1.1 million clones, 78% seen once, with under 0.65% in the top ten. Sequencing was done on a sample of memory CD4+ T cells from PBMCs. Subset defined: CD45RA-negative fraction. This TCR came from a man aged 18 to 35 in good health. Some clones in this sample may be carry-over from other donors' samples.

The chain's CDR3 is CASSFQGAIGMSNQPQHF. The CDR3 bases are TGTGCCAGCAGCTTTCAGGGGGCGATCGGTATGAGCAATCAGCCCCAGCATTTT. This sequence joins TRBV7-9 and TRBJ1-5; 8 nucleotides align to TRBD1. V shed 3 bases, J shed 1 base, and the junction held 11 bases outside the gene matches. Germline V gene data show CDR1 as SEHNR and CDR2 as FQNEAQ (reference sequence). The CDR3 has 18 residues.